The present T cell receptor (beta chain) was sequenced within a study of cytomegalovirus exposure and HLA in healthy donors. Overall study findings and caveats: Later on, an analysis tied around 17,000 TCR beta sequences to HLA alleles at 0.05 false discovery rate. Reportedly, diagnosis of cytomegalovirus status by the classifier showed high specificity and sensitivity.

This CDR3 region has 19 residues. Trimming cost V 0 bases and J 3 bases, with 24 bases left between them. CDR1 is SGDLS and CDR2 is YYNGEE in the germline V gene. About this clone itself: The antigen remains unidentified.

The PCR employed 60 Vbeta primers together with 13 Jbeta primers. Profiled with immunoSEQ multiplex PCR; TCRdb holds only in-frame clones, not every one. The table has some 150,000 clones, under 85% seen once; the top ten hold 2.5%. This sequence originates from a human donor in good health. Sequenced material: PBMCs. The chain joins TRBV9 to TRBJ1-2, with D possibly matching TRBD1 (6 bases). The CDR3 spells CASSVASGQSRKLHYGYTF. The CDR3 region has the DNA TGTGCCAGCAGCGTAGCTTCAGGACAGAGTCGAAAGCTCCACTATGGCTACACCTTC.